This T cell receptor (beta chain) was retrieved from a study of cytomegalovirus exposure and HLA in healthy donors. Study results and caveats: For TCR beta chains, V- and J-gene trimming was later linked to a missense DCLRE1C variant.

Germline CDR1 and CDR2: MNHEY and SVGAGI. This CDR3 contains 15 residues. Trimming left V 5 bases short and J 3 bases short, with 14 bases between. Remarks on this clone: The target antigen is unknown.

PCR was performed using 60 Vbeta and 13 Jbeta primers. Clones were read by immunoSEQ multiplex PCR, and TCRdb kept only the in-frame ones, dropping some. The sample yields under 300,000 clones, 81% seen once. This receptor was taken from a woman aged 55-69 years in good health and CMV-seropositive. J is TRBJ1-5 and V is TRBV6-5; TRBD1 might be the D (5 bases). The sequenced material came from PBMCs. The CDR3 here is CASSNDSLVNQPQHF. The CDR3 DNA is TGTGCCAGCAGTAACGACAGCCTAGTCAATCAGCCCCAGCATTTT.